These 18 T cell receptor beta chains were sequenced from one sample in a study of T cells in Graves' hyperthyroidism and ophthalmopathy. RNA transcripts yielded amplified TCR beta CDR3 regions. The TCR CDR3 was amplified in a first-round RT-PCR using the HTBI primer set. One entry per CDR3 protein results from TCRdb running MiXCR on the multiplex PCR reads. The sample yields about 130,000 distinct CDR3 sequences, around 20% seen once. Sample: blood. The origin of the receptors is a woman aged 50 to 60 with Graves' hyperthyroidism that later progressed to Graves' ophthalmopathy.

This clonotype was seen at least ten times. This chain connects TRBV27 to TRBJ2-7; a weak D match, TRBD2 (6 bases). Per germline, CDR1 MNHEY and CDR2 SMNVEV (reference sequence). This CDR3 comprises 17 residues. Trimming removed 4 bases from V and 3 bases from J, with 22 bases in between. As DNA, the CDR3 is TGTGCCAGCAGTTCCCCTCCAGGAGGGAGCACTTTCTACGAGCAGTACTTC. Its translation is CASSSPPGGSTFYEQYF.

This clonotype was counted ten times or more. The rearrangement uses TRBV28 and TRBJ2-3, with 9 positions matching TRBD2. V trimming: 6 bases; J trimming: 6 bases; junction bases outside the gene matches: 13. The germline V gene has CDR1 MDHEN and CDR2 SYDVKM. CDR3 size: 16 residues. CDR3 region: CASRGVAGATRDTQYF. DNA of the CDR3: TGTGCCAGCAGAGGGGTAGCGGGGGCTACCAGGGATACGCAGTATTTT.

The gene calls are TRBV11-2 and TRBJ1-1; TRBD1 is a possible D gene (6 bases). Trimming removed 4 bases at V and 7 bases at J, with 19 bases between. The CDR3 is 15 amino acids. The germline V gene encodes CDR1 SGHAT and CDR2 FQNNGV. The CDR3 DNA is TGTGCCAGCAGCTCGACCTCACAGGGTCGGTTTGAAGCTTTCTTT. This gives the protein CASSSTSQGRFEAFF.

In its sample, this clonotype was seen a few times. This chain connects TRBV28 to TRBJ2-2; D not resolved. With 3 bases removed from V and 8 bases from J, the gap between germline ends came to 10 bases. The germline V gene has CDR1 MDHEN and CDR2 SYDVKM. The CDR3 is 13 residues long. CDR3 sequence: CASSFGAAGELFF. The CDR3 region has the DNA TGTGCCAGCAGTTTCGGCGCGGCTGGGGAGCTGTTTTTT.

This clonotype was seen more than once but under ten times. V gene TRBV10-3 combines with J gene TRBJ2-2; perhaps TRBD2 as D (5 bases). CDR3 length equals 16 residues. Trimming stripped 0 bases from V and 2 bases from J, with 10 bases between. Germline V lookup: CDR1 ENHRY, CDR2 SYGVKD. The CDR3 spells CAISESPDSNTGELFF. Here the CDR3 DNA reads TGTGCCATCAGTGAGTCGCCGGACTCCAACACCGGGGAGCTGTTTTTT.

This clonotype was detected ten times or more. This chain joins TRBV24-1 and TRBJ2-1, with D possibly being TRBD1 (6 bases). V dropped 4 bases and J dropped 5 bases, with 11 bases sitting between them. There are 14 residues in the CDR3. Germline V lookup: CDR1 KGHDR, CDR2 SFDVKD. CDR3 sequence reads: CATSDRAGDNEQFF. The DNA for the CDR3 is TGTGCCACCAGTGACAGGGCAGGGGACAATGAGCAGTTCTTC.

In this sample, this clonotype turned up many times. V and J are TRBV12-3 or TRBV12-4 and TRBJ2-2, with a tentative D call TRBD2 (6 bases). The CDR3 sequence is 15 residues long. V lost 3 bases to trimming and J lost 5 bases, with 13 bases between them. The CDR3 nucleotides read TGTGCCAGCAGTTTGGGGGGAGTACGGACCGGGGAGCTGTTTTTT. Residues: CASSLGGVRTGELFF.

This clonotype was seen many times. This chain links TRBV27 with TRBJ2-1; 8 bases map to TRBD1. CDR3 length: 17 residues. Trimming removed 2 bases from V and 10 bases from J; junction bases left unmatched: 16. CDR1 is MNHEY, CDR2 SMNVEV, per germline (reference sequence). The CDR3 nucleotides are TGTGCCAGCAGTTTACCTCCGACAGGGGCCCTCCGGAACGAGCAGTTCTTC. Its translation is CASSLPPTGALRNEQFF.

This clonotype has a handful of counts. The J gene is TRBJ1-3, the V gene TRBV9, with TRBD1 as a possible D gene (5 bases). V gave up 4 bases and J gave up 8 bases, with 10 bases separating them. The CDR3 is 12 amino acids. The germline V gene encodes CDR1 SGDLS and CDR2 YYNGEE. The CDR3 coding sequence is TGTGCCAGCAGCTCCGAAGGGGACACCATATATTTT. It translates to CASSSEGDTIYF.

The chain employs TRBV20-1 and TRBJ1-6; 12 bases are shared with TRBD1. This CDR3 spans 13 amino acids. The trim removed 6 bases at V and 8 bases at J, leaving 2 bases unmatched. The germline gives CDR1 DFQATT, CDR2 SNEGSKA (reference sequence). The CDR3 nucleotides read TGCAGTGCCGGGACAGGGGGCGATTCACCCCTCCACTTT. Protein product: CSAGTGGDSPLHF.

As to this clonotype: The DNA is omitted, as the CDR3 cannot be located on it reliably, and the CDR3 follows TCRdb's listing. The CDR3 here is CASSFFGQALGKAFF. The chain has TRBV12-3 or TRBV12-4 and TRBJ1-1; TRBD1, the table's D call, was not compared with the DNA. Counting both end residues, the CDR3 totals 15 amino acids.

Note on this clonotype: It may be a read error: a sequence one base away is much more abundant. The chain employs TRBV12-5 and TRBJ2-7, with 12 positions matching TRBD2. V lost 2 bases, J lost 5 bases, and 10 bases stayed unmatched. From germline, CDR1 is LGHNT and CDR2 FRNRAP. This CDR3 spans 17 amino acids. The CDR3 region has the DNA TGTGCTAGTGGTTTGACAAAGGGACTAGCGGGCCGCAACGAGCAGTACTTC. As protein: CASGLTKGLAGRNEQYF.

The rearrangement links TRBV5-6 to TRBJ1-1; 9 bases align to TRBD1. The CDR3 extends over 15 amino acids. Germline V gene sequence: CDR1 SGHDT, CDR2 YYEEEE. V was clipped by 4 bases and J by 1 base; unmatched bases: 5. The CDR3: CASSPGTGWNTEAFF. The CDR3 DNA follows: TGTGCCAGCAGCCCCGGGACAGGGTGGAACACTGAAGCTTTCTTT.

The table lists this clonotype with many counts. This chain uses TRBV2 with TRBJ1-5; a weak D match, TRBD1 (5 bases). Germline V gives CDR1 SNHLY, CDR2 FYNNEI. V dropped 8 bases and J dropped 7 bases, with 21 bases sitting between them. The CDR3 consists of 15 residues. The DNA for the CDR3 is TGTGCCAGCTCCCTATTACAGGTTATCGAACAGCCCCAGCATTTT. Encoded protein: CASSLLQVIEQPQHF.

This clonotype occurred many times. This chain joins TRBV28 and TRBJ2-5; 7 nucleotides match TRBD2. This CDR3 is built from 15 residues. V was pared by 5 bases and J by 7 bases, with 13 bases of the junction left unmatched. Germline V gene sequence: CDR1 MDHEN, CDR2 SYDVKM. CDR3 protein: CASSSDGTGGLTQYF. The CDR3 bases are TGTGCCAGCAGTAGCGATGGTACGGGGGGTTTGACCCAGTACTTC. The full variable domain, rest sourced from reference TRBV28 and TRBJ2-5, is DVKVTQSSRYLVKRTGEKVFLECVQDMDHENMFWYRQDPGLGLRLIYFSYDVKMKEKGDIPEGYSVSREKKERFSLILESASTNQTSMYLCASSSDGTGGLTQYFGPGTRLLVL.

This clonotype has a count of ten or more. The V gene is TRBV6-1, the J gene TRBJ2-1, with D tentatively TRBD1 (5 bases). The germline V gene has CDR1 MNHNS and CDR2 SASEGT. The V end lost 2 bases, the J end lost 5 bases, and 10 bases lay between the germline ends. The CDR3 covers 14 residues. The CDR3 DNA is TGTGCCAGCAGTGAACCGGCAGGGCACAATGAGCAGTTCTTC. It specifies CASSEPAGHNEQFF.

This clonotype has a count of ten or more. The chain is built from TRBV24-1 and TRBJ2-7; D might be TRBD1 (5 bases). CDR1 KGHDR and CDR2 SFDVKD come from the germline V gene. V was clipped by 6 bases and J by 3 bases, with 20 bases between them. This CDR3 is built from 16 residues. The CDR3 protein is CATSPRDLLTFYEQYF. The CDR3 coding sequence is TGTGCCACCAGTCCCAGGGATCTCCTTACCTTCTACGAGCAGTACTTC.

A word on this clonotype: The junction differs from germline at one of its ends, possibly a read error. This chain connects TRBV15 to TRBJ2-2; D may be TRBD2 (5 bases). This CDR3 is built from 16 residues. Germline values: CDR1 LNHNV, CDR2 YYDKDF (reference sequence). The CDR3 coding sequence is TGTGCCACCTGCAGACTCGTGCTGACGGGAACCGGGGAGCTGTTTTTT. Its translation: CATCRLVLTGTGELFF.